The source of this TCR beta chain is a study of early T cells in non-severe SARS-CoV-2 infection. Study information: The input, bulk RNA from unsorted whole blood, was sequenced, and chains were unpaired.

Germline CDR1 is SGHVS and CDR2 is FQNEAQ. The CDR3 is made up of 14 amino acids. The V end was cut by 4 bases, the J end by 6 bases, with 15 bases between. Study-wide results and limits: Matches to VDJdb favored anti-spike CD8 responses and missed private and CD4 specificities.

The TCR library protocol was used to attach unique molecular identifiers. These identifiers were attached to individual cDNA molecules. TCRdb called the 5' RACE reads again in MiXCR, with one record for every CDR3 protein. The repertoire holds more than 65,000 distinct CDR3 sequences, with more than 3.5% as singletons. This clonotype was recorded a few times. As yet, its antigen is unknown. The genes are TRBV7-8 and TRBJ1-2, with D perhaps matching TRBD1 (5 bases). This TCR was recovered from an adult who was a healthcare worker with PCR-confirmed SARS-CoV-2 infection or an uninfected control (not recorded which). The donor label of this sample is uncertain. Sample: whole blood, taken at baseline. The CDR3 sequence is CASSSSGGTNGYTF. The CDR3 nucleotides read TGTGCCAGCAGCTCAAGTGGGGGGACGAATGGCTACACCTTC. Based on the CDR3 plus reference TRBV7-8 and TRBJ1-2, the full variable domain is GAGVSQSPRYKVAKRGQDVALRCDPISGHVSLFWYQQALGQGPEFLTYFQNEAQLDKSGLPSDRFFAERPEGSVSTLKIQRTQQEDSAVYLCASSSSGGTNGYTFGSGTRLTVV.